This T cell receptor (beta chain) was observed in a study of shared clonotypes between healthy human individuals. TCRdb's table, derived via immunoSEQ multiplex PCR, lists solely in-frame clones and lacks some. The sample gives some 1 million clones, approximately 70% of which show up once; about 1.5% is in the top ten. The TCR comes from a man younger than 30 in good health. Sequencing was done on a sample of memory CD4+ T cells sorted from blood. Subset denoted: CD45RA-negative fraction.

CDR3 region: CASSFQGYTGELFF. Here the CDR3 DNA reads TGTGCCAGCAGTTTTCAGGGGTACACCGGGGAGCTGTTTTTT. This chain connects TRBV28 to TRBJ2-2; TRBD1 is a possible D gene (6 bases). The CDR3 is 14 amino acids. With 3 bases removed from V and 3 bases from J, the gap between germline ends came to 8 bases. Germline V gene lookup returns CDR1 MDHEN and CDR2 SYDVKM.